This TCR beta chain was found in a study of CD8 T cells in Susac syndrome. Random hexamers served to reverse transcribe roughly 0.5 to 1 ug RNA. Amplification of TCR beta CDR3 was carried out by immunoSEQ multiplex PCR, which covered 54 Vbeta and 13 Jbeta segments. In TCRdb, the immunoSEQ multiplex PCR reads were re-called with MiXCR into one record per CDR3 protein. The sample includes 210,000 or so distinct CDR3 sequences, about 94% of them seen just once. Germline V CDR1 and CDR2: LGHDT, YNNKEL (reference sequence). V was cut by 0 bases and J by 4 bases, with 8 bases left in between. The length of the CDR3 is 14 residues. From blood CD8+ and CD4+ T cells, TCR beta sequences were generated. The CD8+ and CD4+ T cells were isolated magnetically using a negative isolation approach, whereas the TEMRA cells were enriched by FACS.

Sequencing was performed on CD4+ T cells from PBMCs. This chain connects TRBV3-1 to TRBJ2-3; D gene uncertain. The clonotype comes from a human donor with Susac syndrome. CDR3 loop: CASSQDLVSDTQYF. The CDR3 DNA sequence: TGTGCCAGCAGCCAAGATTTAGTATCAGATACGCAGTATTTT.